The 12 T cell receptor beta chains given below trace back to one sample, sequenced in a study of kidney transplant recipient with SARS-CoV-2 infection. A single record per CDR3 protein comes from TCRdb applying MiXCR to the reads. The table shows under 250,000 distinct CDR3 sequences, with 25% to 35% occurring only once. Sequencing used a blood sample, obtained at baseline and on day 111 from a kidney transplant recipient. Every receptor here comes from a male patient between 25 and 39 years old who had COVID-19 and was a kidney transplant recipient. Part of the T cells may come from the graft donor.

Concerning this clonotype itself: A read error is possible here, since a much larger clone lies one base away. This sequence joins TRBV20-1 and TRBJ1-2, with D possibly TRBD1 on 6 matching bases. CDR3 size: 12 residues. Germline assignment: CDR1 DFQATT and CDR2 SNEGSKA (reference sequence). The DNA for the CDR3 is TGCAGCACGACTCGGGGGGCGGATGGCTACACCTTC. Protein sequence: CSTTRGADGYTF.

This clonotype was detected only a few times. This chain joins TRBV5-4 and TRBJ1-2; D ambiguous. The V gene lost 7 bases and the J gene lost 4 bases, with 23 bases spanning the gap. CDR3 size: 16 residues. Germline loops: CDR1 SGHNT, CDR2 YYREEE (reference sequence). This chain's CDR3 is CASAEVVPGKTYGYTF. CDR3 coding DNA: TGTGCCAGCGCTGAAGTCGTACCAGGAAAGACCTATGGCTACACCTTC.

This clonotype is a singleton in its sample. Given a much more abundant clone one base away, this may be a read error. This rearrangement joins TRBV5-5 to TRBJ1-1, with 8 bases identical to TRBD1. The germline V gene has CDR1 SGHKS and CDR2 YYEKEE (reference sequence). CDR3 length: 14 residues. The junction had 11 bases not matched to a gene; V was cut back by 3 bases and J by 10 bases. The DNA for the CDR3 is TGTGCCAGCAGCTGGATGGACAGGGAGAGTGGAGCTTTCTTT. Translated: CASSWMDRESGAFF.

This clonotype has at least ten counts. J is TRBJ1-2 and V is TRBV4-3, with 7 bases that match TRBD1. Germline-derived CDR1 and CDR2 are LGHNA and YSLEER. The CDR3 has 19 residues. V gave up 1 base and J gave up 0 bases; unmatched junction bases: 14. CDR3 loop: CASSQGGLWTGQTNYGYTF. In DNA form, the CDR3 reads TGCGCCAGCAGCCAAGGGGGTCTCTGGACAGGACAAACTAACTATGGCTACACCTTC.

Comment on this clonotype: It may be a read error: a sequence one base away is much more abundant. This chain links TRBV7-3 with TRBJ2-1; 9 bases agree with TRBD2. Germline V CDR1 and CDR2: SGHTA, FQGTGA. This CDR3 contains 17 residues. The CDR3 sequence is CAGSLIGSTSGHNEQFF. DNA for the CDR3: TGTGCCGGCAGCTTAATAGGGTCGACTAGCGGCCACAATGAGCAGTTCTTC.

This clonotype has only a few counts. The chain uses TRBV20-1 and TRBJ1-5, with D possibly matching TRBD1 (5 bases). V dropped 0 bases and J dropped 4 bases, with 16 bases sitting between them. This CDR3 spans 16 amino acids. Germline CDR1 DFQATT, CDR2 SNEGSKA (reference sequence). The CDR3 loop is CSARDKDSGLNQPQHF. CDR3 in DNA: TGCAGTGCTAGAGATAAAGACAGCGGTCTTAATCAGCCCCAGCATTTT.

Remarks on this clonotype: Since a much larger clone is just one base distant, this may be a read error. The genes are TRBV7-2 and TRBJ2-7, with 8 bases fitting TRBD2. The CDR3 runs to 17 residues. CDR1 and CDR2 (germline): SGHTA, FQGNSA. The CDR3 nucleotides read TGTGCCGGCAGTCCCGGGGCTAGCGGGCTAATCTCCTACGAGCAGTACTTC. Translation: CAGSPGASGLISYEQYF.

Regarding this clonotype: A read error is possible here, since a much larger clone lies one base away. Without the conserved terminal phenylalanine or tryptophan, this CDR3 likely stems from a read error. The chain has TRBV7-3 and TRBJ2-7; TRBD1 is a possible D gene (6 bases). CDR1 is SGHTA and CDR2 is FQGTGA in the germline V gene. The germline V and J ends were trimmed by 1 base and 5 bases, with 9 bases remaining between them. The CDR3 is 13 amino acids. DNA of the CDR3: TGTGCCAGCAGCTTAAACAGGGTCAACGAGCAGTACCTC. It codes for CASSLNRVNEQYL.

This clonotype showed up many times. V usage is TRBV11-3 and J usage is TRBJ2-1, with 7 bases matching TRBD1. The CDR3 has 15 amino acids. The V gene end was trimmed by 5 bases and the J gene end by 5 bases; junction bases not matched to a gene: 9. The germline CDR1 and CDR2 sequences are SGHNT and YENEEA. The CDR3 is CASSLTGVGDNEQFF. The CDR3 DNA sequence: TGTGCCAGCAGCCTTACAGGGGTAGGAGACAATGAGCAGTTCTTC.

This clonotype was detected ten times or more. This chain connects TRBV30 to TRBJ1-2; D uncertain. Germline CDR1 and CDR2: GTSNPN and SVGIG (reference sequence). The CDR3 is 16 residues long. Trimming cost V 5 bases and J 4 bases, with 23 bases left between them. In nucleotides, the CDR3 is TGTGCCTGGGGTCTACAGCGTTATAGAAAGACCTATGGCTACACCTTC. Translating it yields CAWGLQRYRKTYGYTF.

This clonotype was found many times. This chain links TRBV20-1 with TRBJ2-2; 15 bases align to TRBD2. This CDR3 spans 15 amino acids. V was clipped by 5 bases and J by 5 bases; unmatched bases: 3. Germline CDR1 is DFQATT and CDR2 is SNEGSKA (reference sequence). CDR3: CSAGTSGRLTGELFF. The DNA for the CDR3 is TGCAGTGCTGGGACTAGCGGGAGGTTAACCGGGGAGCTGTTTTTT.

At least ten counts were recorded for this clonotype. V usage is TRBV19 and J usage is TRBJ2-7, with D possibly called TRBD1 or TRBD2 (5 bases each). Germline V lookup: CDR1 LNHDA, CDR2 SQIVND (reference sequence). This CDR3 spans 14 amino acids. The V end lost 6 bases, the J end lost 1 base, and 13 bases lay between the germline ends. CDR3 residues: CASRKPGRSYEQYF. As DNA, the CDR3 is TGTGCCAGTAGGAAACCGGGGCGGTCCTACGAGCAGTACTTC.